Listed here are 18 T cell receptor beta chains from one sample, sequenced in a study of CD8+ T cells in alopecia areata. Once RNA had been extracted, it was reverse transcribed into cDNA to act as the sequencing template. Produced via immunoSEQ multiplex PCR; TCRdb's table is partial and in-frame only. The profile shows around 150,000 clones, roughly four fifths of them singletons. Treatment in this sample: oral pan-JAK inhibitor, 5-10 mg twice daily. Sequencing used CD8+ T cells sorted from blood, obtained at week 4, from a patient treated with tofacitinib. The source of these receptors is a human donor with alopecia areata.

The chain has TRBV11-1 and TRBJ2-1, with 7 bases aligning to TRBD2. In germline, CDR1 is SGHAT, CDR2 FQDESV (reference sequence). Unmatched junction bases numbered 5, after V lost 2 bases and J lost 4 bases. The CDR3 is 15 amino acids. The CDR3 sequence: CASSLTGGEYNEQFF. Written as DNA, the CDR3 is TGTGCCAGCAGCTTAACTGGGGGGGAATACAATGAGCAGTTCTTC.

The chain joins TRBV7-9 to TRBJ2-3; no reliable D call. Germline loops: CDR1 SEHNR, CDR2 FQNEAQ (reference sequence). V shed 1 base and J shed 3 bases, with 8 bases lying between them. This CDR3 is 14 amino acids long. CDR3 sequence: CASSLEGGTDTQYF. The CDR3 DNA is TGTGCCAGCAGCTTAGAGGGTGGGACAGATACGCAGTATTTT.

The sample holds one count of this clone. The rearrangement links TRBV4-1 to TRBJ1-5, with a possible D match to TRBD1 (6 bases). The CDR3 length is 18 residues. Germline CDR1 reads MGHRA; CDR2 reads YSYEKL. The V end lost 3 bases, the J end lost 0 bases, and 18 bases lay between the germline ends. The DNA of the CDR3 is TGCGCCAGCAGCCAGGGTCTCAACAGGGAGGGTAGCAATCAGCCCCAGCATTTT. Translated, it gives CASSQGLNREGSNQPQHF.

J is TRBJ2-1 and V is TRBV29-1, with 8 positions matching TRBD1. Germline V gives CDR1 SQVTM, CDR2 ANQGSEA. The CDR3 length is 15 residues. V lost 7 bases to trimming and J lost 9 bases; unmatched junction nucleotides: 17. CDR3 residues: CSASPEDRESSEQFF. DNA of the CDR3: TGCAGCGCCTCACCCGAGGACAGGGAATCGAGTGAGCAGTTCTTC.

The rearrangement joins TRBV29-1 to TRBJ2-1; 11 nucleotides align to TRBD1. CDR1 and CDR2 from the germline V gene are SQVTM and ANQGSEA. The ends lost 1 base at V and 9 bases at J; junction bases unmatched: 5. This CDR3 comprises 14 residues. This CDR3 is CSVEAPDRGLEQFF. DNA for the CDR3: TGCAGCGTTGAAGCTCCGGACAGGGGGCTTGAGCAGTTCTTC.

The rearrangement joins TRBV6-5 to TRBJ1-1; no definite D call. V dropped 7 bases and J dropped 1 base, with 16 bases sitting between them. The germline gives CDR1 MNHEY, CDR2 SVGAGI. The CDR3 runs to 15 residues. The CDR3 sequence is CASTQTLGGNTEAFF. In DNA, the CDR3 is TGTGCCAGCACCCAGACCCTCGGAGGGAACACTGAAGCTTTCTTT.

The V call is TRBV4-1, the J call TRBJ2-6, with a possible D match to TRBD1 (6 bases). V lost 6 bases and J lost 9, with 6 bases in between. Germline V gene data show CDR1 as MGHRA and CDR2 as YSYEKL. The CDR3 is 11 residues long. As DNA, the CDR3 is TGCGCCAGCAGGACAGGCAACGTCCTGACTTTC. Its protein product is CASRTGNVLTF.

The rearrangement uses TRBV7-9 and TRBJ1-1; 7 bases are shared with TRBD1. With 3 bases clipped from V and 3 bases from J, the junction kept 4 bases outside the gene matches. CDR1 and CDR2 (germline): SEHNR, FQNEAQ (reference sequence). The CDR3 covers 14 residues. CDR3 sequence reads: CASSFPDRDTEAFF. CDR3 nucleotides: TGTGCCAGCAGCTTTCCCGACAGGGACACTGAAGCTTTCTTT.

V usage is TRBV29-1 and J usage is TRBJ1-1, with TRBD1 identical over 8 bases. CDR1 and CDR2 (germline): SQVTM, ANQGSEA. V shed 5 bases, J shed 11 bases, and the junction held 4 bases outside the gene matches. This CDR3 contains 10 residues. The CDR3, as DNA: TGCAGCGTTCGGACAGGGACGGCTTTCTTT. As protein: CSVRTGTAFF.

The CDR3 loop reads CASSITPYNEQFF. The CDR3 bases are TGTGCCAGTAGTATAACGCCGTACAATGAGCAGTTCTTC. This chain uses TRBV19 with TRBJ2-1; no definite D call. V was trimmed by 2 bases and J by 4 bases, leaving 6 bases between them. There are 13 residues in the CDR3. Germline V gene data show CDR1 as LNHDA and CDR2 as SQIVND (reference sequence).

CDR3 coding DNA: TGTGCCAGCAGCCTTGGGGGGACTAGCGTATTAGATACGCAGTATTTT. Its protein is CASSLGGTSVLDTQYF. The chain is built from TRBV11-2 and TRBJ2-3, with 10 bases fitting TRBD2. The CDR3 sequence is 16 residues long. V shed 5 bases, J shed 5 bases, and the junction held 10 bases outside the gene matches. Germline V CDR1 and CDR2: SGHAT, FQNNGV.

This chain connects TRBV10-3 to TRBJ2-2, with TRBD1 matching over 7 bases. The CDR3 spans 15 residues. V shed 8 bases, J shed 7 bases, and the junction held 13 bases outside the gene matches. CDR1 ENHRY and CDR2 SYGVKD come from the germline V gene. CDR3 region: CAIGERDRAYGELFF. The CDR3 DNA is TGTGCCATCGGGGAGAGAGACAGGGCCTACGGGGAGCTGTTTTTT.

This clone was counted a single time. The V gene is TRBV5-1, the J gene TRBJ2-1; D is undetermined. Germline V lookup: CDR1 SGHRS, CDR2 YFSETQ. The CDR3 extends over 12 amino acids. The V end was cut by 2 bases, the J end by 7 bases, with 7 bases between. The CDR3 reads CASSFSINEQFF. The CDR3 DNA reads TGCGCCAGCAGCTTTAGCATTAATGAGCAGTTCTTC.

V gene TRBV30 combines with J gene TRBJ1-2; unclear D gene. Germline loops: CDR1 GTSNPN, CDR2 SVGIG (reference sequence). The CDR3 contains 16 residues. Trimming stripped 4 bases from V and 0 bases from J, with 18 bases between. The CDR3 DNA sequence: TGTGCCTGGAAGGCCGAGTGGGAAACACCTAACTATGGCTACACCTTC. It specifies CAWKAEWETPNYGYTF.

This clone has just one count. The rearrangement joins TRBV7-9 to TRBJ1-1; D may be TRBD1 (6 bases). Trimming stripped 7 bases from V and 1 base from J, with 7 bases between. The CDR3 length is 12 residues. Germline loops: CDR1 SEHNR, CDR2 FQNEAQ (reference sequence). The CDR3 region has the DNA TGTGCCAGCATACAGGGGAACACTGAAGCTTTCTTT. Translated: CASIQGNTEAFF.

This clone was observed once. V usage is TRBV4-1 and J usage is TRBJ2-5; TRBD1 might be the D (5 bases). Germline V lookup: CDR1 MGHRA, CDR2 YSYEKL. Trimming shortened V by 4 bases and J by 5 bases, and 11 bases separated the two germline ends. The CDR3 totals 13 residues. The chain's CDR3 is CASSPLGLETQYF. Written as DNA, the CDR3 is TGCGCCAGCAGCCCACTGGGGCTTGAGACCCAGTACTTC.

The V gene is TRBV25-1, the J gene TRBJ1-1; the match to TRBD1 covers 8 bases. CDR3 length equals 14 residues. V dropped 5 bases and J dropped 0; count of bases not matched to a gene: 2. Looked up from germline, CDR1 is MGHDK and CDR2 is SYGVNS. CDR3 loop: CASSRTGMNTEAFF. CDR3 bases: TGTGCCAGCAGTCGGACAGGGATGAACACTGAAGCTTTCTTT.

With respect to this clone: The junction does not match germline at one end; this may be a read error. The chain couples TRBV5-4 to TRBJ2-7, with 9 bases lining up with TRBD1. From germline, CDR1 is SGHNT and CDR2 YYREEE (reference sequence). The CDR3 contains 14 residues. CDR3 coding DNA: TGTGCCAGCAGTTTGGGACAGGGTTTGCACGAGCAGTACTTC. Protein product: CASSLGQGLHEQYF.